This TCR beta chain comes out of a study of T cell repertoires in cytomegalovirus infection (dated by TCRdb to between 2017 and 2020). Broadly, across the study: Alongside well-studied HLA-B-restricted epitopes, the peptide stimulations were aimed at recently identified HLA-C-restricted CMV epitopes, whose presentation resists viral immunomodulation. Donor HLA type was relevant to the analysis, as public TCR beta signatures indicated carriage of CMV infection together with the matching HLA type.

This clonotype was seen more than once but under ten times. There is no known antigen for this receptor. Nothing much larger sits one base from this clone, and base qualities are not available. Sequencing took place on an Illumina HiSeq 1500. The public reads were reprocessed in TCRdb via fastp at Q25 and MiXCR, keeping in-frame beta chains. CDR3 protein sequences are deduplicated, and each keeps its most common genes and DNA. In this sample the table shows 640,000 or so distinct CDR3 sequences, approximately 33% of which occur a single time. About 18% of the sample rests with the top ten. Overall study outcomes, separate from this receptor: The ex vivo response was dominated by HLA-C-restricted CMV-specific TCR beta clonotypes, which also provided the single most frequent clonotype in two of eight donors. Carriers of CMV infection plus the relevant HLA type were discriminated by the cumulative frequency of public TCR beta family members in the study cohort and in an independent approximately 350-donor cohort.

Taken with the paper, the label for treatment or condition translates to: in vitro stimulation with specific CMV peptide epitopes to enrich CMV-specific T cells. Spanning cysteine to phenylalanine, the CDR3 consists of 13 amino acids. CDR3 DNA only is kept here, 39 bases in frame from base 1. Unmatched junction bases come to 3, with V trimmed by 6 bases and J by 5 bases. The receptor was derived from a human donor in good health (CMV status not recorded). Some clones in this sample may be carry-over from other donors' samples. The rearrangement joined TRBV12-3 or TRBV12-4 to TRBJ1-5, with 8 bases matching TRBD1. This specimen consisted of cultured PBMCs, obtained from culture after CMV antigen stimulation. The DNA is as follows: TGTGCCAGCAGGAGGACAGGGTATCAGCCCCAGCATTTT. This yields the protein CASRRTGYQPQHF.